These T cell receptor beta chains were read from a single sample in a study of CD8+ T cells in alopecia areata. Using immunoSEQ multiplex PCR, the repertoire was profiled, and TCRdb retains in-frame clones only, with some absent. The sample gives 220,000 or so clones, more than 45% of which show up once; approximately 0.45% is in the top ten. This material consisted of CD4+ T cells sorted from blood, taken at week 0. All receptors derive from a human donor with alopecia areata. CDR3s include the opening cysteine and the closing phenylalanine or tryptophan. A D gene is named only where the DNA matches it firmly. Where a row states a size, it is once, few, many or the class of an expanded clone; other rows omit it.

V gene	clone size	CDR3 length	J gene	D gene	CDR3 DNA	CDR3 protein
TRBV4-2	-	15	TRBJ1-1	-	TGTGCCAGCAGCCAAGAGCCGGGACCATACACTGAAGCTTTCTTT	CASSQEPGPYTEAFF
TRBV27	-	15	TRBJ1-1	TRBD1	TGTGCCAGCAGTCCTTCCAGGGGGCTAAAGGCTGAAGCTTTCTTT	CASSPSRGLKAEAFF
TRBV29-1	few	15	TRBJ2-2	TRBD2	TGCAGCGTTGCCCGACTAGCGGGGAACACCGGGGAGCTGTTTTTT	CSVARLAGNTGELFF
TRBV7-9	-	17	TRBJ1-2	-	TGTGCCAGCAGCTTAAGTACCGGACTCTCTCGGGGGTATGGCTACACCTTC	CASSLSTGLSRGYGYTF
TRBV9	-	16	TRBJ2-3	TRBD1	TGTGCCAGCAGCGTAGACCCCGGCAGGGGGTCAGATACGCAGTATTTT	CASSVDPGRGSDTQYF
TRBV5-1	-	14	TRBJ2-1	TRBD1	TGCGCCAGCAGGCCAGGGGGCTACTACAATGAGCAGTTCTTC	CASRPGGYYNEQFF
TRBV4-1	few	14	TRBJ2-7	-	TGCGCCAGCAGCCAAGACCCACTTACCTACGAGCAGTACTTC	CASSQDPLTYEQYF
TRBV2	-	12	TRBJ2-1	TRBD2	TGTGCCAGCAGTGCGCTAGCGGGGGTCCAGTTCTTC	CASSALAGVQFF
TRBV29-1	-	16	TRBJ2-1	TRBD2	TGCAGCTGCGCGAGATGGGGGGGACTAGCGGGAGATGAGCAGTTCTTC	CSCARWGGLAGDEQFF
TRBV25-1	-	16	TRBJ1-1	TRBD1	TGTGCCAGCAGACCAGGGGGTGGAGGGGAGGGCACTGAAGCTTTCTTT	CASRPGGGGEGTEAFF
TRBV14	few	15	TRBJ1-4	TRBD1	TGTGCCAGCAGCGCCGGGACAGTAATAGGTGAAAAACTGTTTTTT	CASSAGTVIGEKLFF